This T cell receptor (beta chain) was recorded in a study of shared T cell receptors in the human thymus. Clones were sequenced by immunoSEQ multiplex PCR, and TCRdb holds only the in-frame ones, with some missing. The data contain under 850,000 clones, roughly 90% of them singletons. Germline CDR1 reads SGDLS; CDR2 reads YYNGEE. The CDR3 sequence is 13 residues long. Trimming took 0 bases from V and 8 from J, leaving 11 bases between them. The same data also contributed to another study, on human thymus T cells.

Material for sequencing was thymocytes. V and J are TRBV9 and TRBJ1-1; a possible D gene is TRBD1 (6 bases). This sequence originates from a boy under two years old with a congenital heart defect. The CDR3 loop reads CASSVGLQGEAFF. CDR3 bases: TGTGCCAGCAGCGTAGGGTTACAGGGAGAAGCTTTCTTT.